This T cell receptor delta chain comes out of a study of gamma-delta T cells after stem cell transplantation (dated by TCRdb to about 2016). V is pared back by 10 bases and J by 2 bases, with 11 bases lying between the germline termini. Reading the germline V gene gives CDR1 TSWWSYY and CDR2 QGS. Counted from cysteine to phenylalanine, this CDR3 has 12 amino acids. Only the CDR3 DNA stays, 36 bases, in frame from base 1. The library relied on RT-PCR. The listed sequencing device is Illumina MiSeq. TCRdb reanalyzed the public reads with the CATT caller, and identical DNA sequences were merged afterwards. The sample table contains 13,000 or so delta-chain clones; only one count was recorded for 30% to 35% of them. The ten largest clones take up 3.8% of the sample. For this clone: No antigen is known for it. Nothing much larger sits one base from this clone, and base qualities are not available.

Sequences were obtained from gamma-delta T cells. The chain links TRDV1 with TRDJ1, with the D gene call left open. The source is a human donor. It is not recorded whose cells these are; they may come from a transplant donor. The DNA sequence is TGTGCTCGTCAGCTGGCGACCGATAAACTCATCTTT. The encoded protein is CARQLATDKLIF.